Listed below are T cell receptor beta chains from one sample, sequenced in a study of control samples from healthy donors and cancer patients. Data came from immunoSEQ multiplex PCR; TCRdb stores just in-frame clones and leaves some out. Counted here are 150,000 to 200,000 clones, about 94% occurring once; the ten biggest clones make up about 14%. Sequenced: PBMCs. The origin of the receptors is a man between 60 and 70 years old with colorectal cancer. Each CDR3 is given with its conserved first and last residue. Fields, in order: V gene, J gene, CDR3 protein.

TRBV6-2/TRBV6-3,TRBJ1-2,CASSYSAGFYGYTF
TRBV15,TRBJ2-3,CATRRTGTTTDTQYF
TRBV5-1,TRBJ2-3,CASSLPAGGGGTDTQYF
TRBV24-1,TRBJ2-7,CATSAPRTGGSYEQYF
TRBV5-1,TRBJ2-3,CASSLGAGGPDTQYF
TRBV4-1,TRBJ2-7,CASSHPGKGPEQYF
TRBV7-2,TRBJ1-2,CASSTGGGLGGYTF
TRBV6-6,TRBJ1-3,CASSSATGTSGNTIYF
TRBV3-1/TRBV3-2,TRBJ2-4,CASGASGRGKNIQYF
TRBV20-1,TRBJ2-3,CSAAREDTQYF
TRBV6-5,TRBJ2-3,CASSYSIDRGADTQYF
TRBV29-1,TRBJ2-5,CSVSGGAETQYF
TRBV5-5,TRBJ1-2,CASSLQGGLNYGYTF
TRBV12-5,TRBJ2-3,CASGLATSGVTDTQYF
TRBV27,TRBJ1-1,CASSLGQASNEAFF
TRBV5-1,TRBJ1-5,CASSLEGGYSNQPQHF
TRBV27,TRBJ1-2,CASSFRPNYGYTF
TRBV2,TRBJ1-5,CASSEALKPQHF
TRBV6-4,TRBJ2-2,CASSRDRVGTGELFF
TRBV5-4,TRBJ2-7,CASSLTPMVDQYF
TRBV2,TRBJ2-7,CASSEVWQGVEQYF
TRBV7-2,TRBJ1-4,CASSFSRGPEKLFF
TRBV6-5,TRBJ2-1,CASSPGTKYNEQFF
TRBV3-1/TRBV3-2,TRBJ2-3,CASSRGGYTDTQYF
TRBV24-1,TRBJ2-7,CATSESGTVYEQYF
TRBV28,TRBJ1-1,CASRTYRVDRNTEAFF
TRBV7-9,TRBJ2-1,CAGQEAGSSYNEQFF
TRBV5-8,TRBJ1-1,CASSVRGITEAFF
TRBV11-3,TRBJ2-1,CASSAGQPYDEQFF
TRBV9,TRBJ1-1,CASSVAGGFTEAFF
TRBV2,TRBJ2-7,CASILTYEQYF
TRBV20-1,TRBJ2-5,CSASSLGAGWETQYF
TRBV27,TRBJ2-7,CASSFREAYEQYF
TRBV5-1,TRBJ2-1,CASSLGTVDNEQFF
TRBV6-5,TRBJ2-7,CASSKGPNYEQYF
TRBV19,TRBJ2-3,CASSITLAGDTQYF
TRBV6-2/TRBV6-3,TRBJ1-5,CASSYLPGYQPQHF
TRBV7-9,TRBJ1-1,CASSNRGGPANTEAFF
TRBV30,TRBJ1-3,CAWVRGASSGNTIYF
TRBV27,TRBJ2-1,CASSLSSLSSYNEQFF
TRBV5-1,TRBJ1-1,CASSKGQNTEAFF
TRBV4-1,TRBJ1-2,CASSQEDRNYGYTF
TRBV7-8,TRBJ1-2,CASSLETGLGGSNGYTF
TRBV30,TRBJ1-6,CAWTLPREGNSPLHF
TRBV10-2,TRBJ1-1,CASSEQGGTEAFF
TRBV6-6,TRBJ1-5,CASSYGEGQPQHF
TRBV19,TRBJ2-3,CASSRVSGGVGTDTQYF
TRBV7-2,TRBJ2-7,CASSRGAGVEQYF
TRBV27,TRBJ2-1,CASSLYPDRDNEQFF
TRBV6-5,TRBJ1-6,CASSSDRDQSPLHF
TRBV30,TRBJ2-5,CAWDGGRETQYF
TRBV5-1,TRBJ1-1,CASNTGTDTEAFF
TRBV24-1,TRBJ2-1,CATSEGAGTSYNEQFF
TRBV6-5,TRBJ1-2,CASSPQGNYGYTF
TRBV11-3,TRBJ1-1,CASSKGGEAFF